This T cell receptor (beta chain) was documented in a study of CD8 T cells in Susac syndrome. Roughly 0.5 to 1 ug RNA was reverse transcribed with random hexamers. TCR beta CDR3 was amplified by immunoSEQ multiplex PCR. This amplification extended across 54 Vbeta and 13 Jbeta segments. TCRdb reprocessed the immunoSEQ multiplex PCR reads with MiXCR, giving one entry per CDR3 protein. This table has tens of thousands of distinct CDR3 sequences, just over 90% appearing once. This clonotype has only one observation. Sequencing of TCR beta drew on CD8+ and CD4+ T cells from blood. The CDR3 has 14 residues. Trimming took 0 bases from V and 13 from J, leaving 15 bases between them. In germline, CDR1 is KGHSH, CDR2 LQKENI.

The sequencing sample was made of CD4+ T cells from PBMCs. This TCR derives from a human donor with Susac syndrome. V usage is TRBV18 and J usage is TRBJ1-4, with D possibly TRBD1 on 5 matching bases. CDR3 in amino acids: CASSPPGPPRGLFF. DNA of the CDR3: TGTGCCAGCTCACCACCCGGGCCGCCAAGGGGACTGTTTTTT.